The 13 T cell receptor beta chains below all came from one sample that was sequenced in a study of blood T cell repertoires in COVID-19. Measured with immunoSEQ multiplex PCR; TCRdb has only the in-frame clones, and not every one. The data show approximately 250,000 clones, just over 85% seen once. Source material: peripheral blood. These receptors came from a man aged 30-40 years who had recovered from COVID-19.

V usage is TRBV11-3 and J usage is TRBJ2-5, with D unclear. Between the trimmed V and J ends, which lost 3 bases and 1 base, there was a span of 6 bases. CDR1 is SGHNT and CDR2 is YENEEA in the germline V gene. The CDR3 consists of 13 residues. The CDR3 reads CASSFNFQETQYF. The CDR3 nucleotides are TGTGCCAGCAGCTTTAACTTCCAAGAGACCCAGTACTTC.

This clone appeared a single time. The genes are TRBV9 and TRBJ2-7; 7 bases map to TRBD1. This CDR3 has 15 residues. The V segment lost 3 bases and the J segment 1 base; nucleotides outside the gene matches: 7. Germline V CDR1 and CDR2: SGDLS, YYNGEE. The CDR3 protein is CASSAGTVISYEQYF. In nucleotides, the CDR3 is TGTGCCAGCAGCGCCGGGACAGTGATATCCTACGAGCAGTACTTC.

The chain carries TRBV5-1 and TRBJ2-1, with 10 bases lining up with TRBD2. This CDR3 has 16 residues. The junction had 9 bases not matched to a gene; V was cut back by 3 bases and J by 6 bases. Per germline, CDR1 SGHRS and CDR2 YFSETQ. The chain's CDR3 is CASSWTVAGGPNEQFF. As DNA, the CDR3 is TGCGCCAGCAGCTGGACAGTAGCGGGGGGCCCCAATGAGCAGTTCTTC.

The chain carries TRBV6-6 and TRBJ1-1; D ambiguous. The CDR3 has 9 amino acids. From germline, CDR1 is MNHNY and CDR2 SVGAGI (reference sequence). Trimming took 8 bases from V and 8 from J, leaving 6 bases between them. CDR3: CASGQEAFF. DNA for the CDR3: TGTGCCAGCGGGCAGGAAGCTTTCTTT.

The chain employs TRBV5-1 and TRBJ1-1; 8 bases are shared with TRBD1. The CDR3 has 13 residues. Germline CDR1 reads SGHRS; CDR2 reads YFSETQ. V lost 0 bases, J lost 8 bases, and 3 bases stayed unmatched. CDR3 in amino acids: CASSLETGEEAFF. CDR3 sequence (DNA): TGCGCCAGCAGCTTGGAGACAGGGGAGGAAGCTTTCTTT.

The chain combines TRBV28 with TRBJ1-6; unclear D gene. Germline loops: CDR1 MDHEN, CDR2 SYDVKM. This CDR3 comprises 15 residues. The V and J ends lost 7 bases and 7 bases respectively, with 17 bases between them. In nucleotides, the CDR3 is TGTGCCAGCAAGCCGAGCCTGGCGGGAAATTCACCCCTCCACTTT. It translates to CASKPSLAGNSPLHF.

This clone was seen a single time. The chain couples TRBV6-1 to TRBJ1-3; D is unclear. The CDR3 has 14 amino acids. V was pared by 1 base and J by 4 bases, with 8 bases between. Germline-derived CDR1 and CDR2 are MNHNS and SASEGT. This chain's CDR3 is CASSEERYGNTIYF. The DNA for the CDR3 is TGTGCCAGCAGTGAAGAGCGGTACGGAAACACCATATATTTT.

This clone was seen a single time. The J gene is TRBJ1-1, the V gene TRBV6-6; D possibly corresponds to TRBD1 (5 bases). The CDR3 runs to 14 residues. V was cut by 0 bases and J by 5 bases, with 10 bases left in between. Germline assignment: CDR1 MNHNY and CDR2 SVGAGI (reference sequence). CDR3 in DNA: TGTGCCAGCAGTTACTCCAGGGCAGGGACTGAAGCTTTCTTT. Protein sequence: CASSYSRAGTEAFF.

The chain combines TRBV23-1 with TRBJ1-6, with D unclear. TRBV23-1 is an ORF; its function is uncertain. This CDR3 region has 17 residues. V was cut by 7 bases and J by 4 bases, with 20 bases left in between. Here the CDR3 reads CASNKLRVMGYNSPLHF. The CDR3 nucleotides read TGCGCCAGCAATAAGTTACGGGTAATGGGTTATAATTCACCCCTCCACTTT.

The V gene is TRBV10-1, the J gene TRBJ2-3; D is possibly TRBD2 (5 bases). The CDR3 loop spans 14 amino acids. With 2 bases removed from V and 2 bases from J, the gap between germline ends came to 8 bases. The germline V gene has CDR1 WNHNN and CDR2 SYGVQD (reference sequence). The CDR3 DNA follows: TGCGCCAGCAGTGAGACGGGGTTCACAGATACGCAGTATTTT. It specifies CASSETGFTDTQYF.

The chain employs TRBV7-2 and TRBJ2-5, with 11 bases that match TRBD2. The germline gives CDR1 SGHTA, CDR2 FQGNSA. This CDR3 is 16 amino acids long. V lost 5 bases, J lost 2 bases, and 7 bases stayed unmatched. The CDR3 is CASSLTTSGGQETQYF. As DNA, the CDR3 is TGTGCCAGCAGCCTTACTACTAGCGGGGGACAAGAGACCCAGTACTTC.

This clone was observed a handful of times. CDR3 nucleotides: TGTGCCACCAGTGAGGGCAATAGCAATCAGCCCCAGCATTTT. Its protein is CATSEGNSNQPQHF. The chain recombines TRBV24-1 with TRBJ1-5, with no clear D. Germline V gene sequence: CDR1 KGHDR, CDR2 SFDVKD. This CDR3 is built from 14 residues. The V end was cut by 4 bases, the J end by 0 bases, with 6 bases between.

The chain joins TRBV12-3 or TRBV12-4 to TRBJ2-3; D gene unclear. V gave up 5 bases and J gave up 3 bases, with 9 bases separating them. This CDR3 contains 13 residues. The CDR3 DNA sequence: TGTGCCAGCAGTCCCCCCGTAACAGATACGCAGTATTTT. Its translation is CASSPPVTDTQYF.